This TCR beta chain was profiled in a study of cytomegalovirus exposure and HLA in healthy donors (dated by TCRdb to about 2017). The study in broad terms: An earlier analysis of approximately 550 of the donors reported more than 250 Gb of sequence data and around 120 million unique TCR beta sequences from 150 million to 200 million T cells. Several DR-DQ haplotypes were handled as single units for association and clustering, since linkage in the cohort was strong. Typing coverage varied by locus: roughly 629-640 donors for A, B, C, DRB1 and DQB1; roughly 560 for DQA1; approximately 610 for DPA1; about 450 for DPB1. The aim of the study was to test whether cataloging public T cell receptors could identify signatures of past pathogen exposure. Across some 400 genotyped donors of the cohort, an average of about 240,000 unique TCR beta nucleotide sequences per donor were sequenced, and roughly 20% of those sequences were non-productive. Donor age, sex, ethnicity and CMV serostatus were compiled alongside the repertoire data. Of the approximately 400 genotyped donors, over 65% fell in the genetic ancestry cluster associated with self-reported Caucasian donors. Every discovery cohort repertoire had been produced on one sequencing platform. In addition to the first cohort of about 650 subjects, a separate validation cohort of 130 or so different subjects was used. An earlier analysis of 587 of the donors used high-throughput TCR beta sequencing to judge whether each TCR beta V gene segment behaved as functional or pseudogenic. About 280 gigabases of sequencing data and around 80 million unique TCR sequences made up an early release that covered 640 HLA-typed donors. The study profiled the T cell repertoires of approximately 700 subjects by immunosequencing and related them to cytomegalovirus serostatus. To predict cytomegalovirus infection status, the study brought together high-throughput TCR immunosequencing, statistical association of individual TCRs with disease status, and machine learning. Class I and class II HLA loci were covered by the typing at four-digit resolution. Genome-wide SNP genotypes for about 55% of the roughly 670 donors were used in a later genetic analysis, which treated that subset as a discovery cohort. The later analysis used no new phenotypic data to find candidate immune exposures, relying instead on TCR beta sequences and their occurrence across donors. A later analysis re-examined previously published TCR beta repertoires from about 670 donors and added high-resolution HLA genotyping to investigate patterns of TCR occurrence. The paper as a whole reports these results and caveats: In a later genetic analysis, fewer N-insertions in productive TCRs were reported among donors in an Asian-associated ancestry cluster than the 666-donor mean. In vitro tests confirmed that a few of the cytomegalovirus-associated TCR beta chains recognize cytomegalovirus antigens. A further reported finding was that TCR beta sequences accurately predicted the HLA-A and HLA-B alleles for most subjects in the first cohort. Most TCR sequences were observed very rarely across donors, whereas some public TCRs were present in many individuals. Only TCR beta chains were sequenced in this cohort, and the absence of alpha or paired-chain data limited detectable features. Linkage disequilibrium might explain the correlated functional status among segregating V segments, but an unknown experimental factor could not be excluded. In a later analysis, HLA-associated TCR beta chains were found to be more clonally expanded and to have lower generation probabilities than equally common non-associated chains. The study listed 164 TCR beta chains as associated with cytomegalovirus. Because HLA typing was unavailable for some donors at each locus, only the typed subset was used in association tests. The presence/absence analyses assumed that sequencing depth was roughly uniform across donors, and that assumption may not be true. A later analysis reported that several top co-occurrence clusters appeared linked to parvovirus B19, influenza, CMV and Epstein-Barr virus. Strong co-occurrence of HLA alleles, especially DR and DQ, made assigning TCR associations to individual alleles difficult. Some IMGT-functional V segments, including TRBV6-2 and TRBV6-3, could not be distinguished by the 87-base-pair reads and were therefore excluded. Most CMV-associated TCR beta chains appeared to be HLA-restricted in a later analysis, and the HLA associations seemed to be driven largely by CMV exposure. The authors suggested that the approach could potentially be extended to other disease states and immunological phenotypes. The only immune exposure information available for the cohort was CMV serostatus. In a later analysis, the rate of TCR association differed among HLA loci, with DRB1 alleles having the most associated TCRs and HLA-C alleles having the fewest. The classifier was reported to diagnose cytomegalovirus status with high specificity and sensitivity in both the original cohort and the validation cohort. A later genetic analysis associated a missense DCLRE1C variant with V-gene and J-gene trimming of TCR beta chains, and an independent cohort replicated the association. An earlier analysis of approximately 600 of the donors showed that most TCR beta V segments appeared in productive rearrangements either about 87% or about 30% of the time, which broadly matched IMGT annotations. A cluster of highly shared sequence variants was judged likely to be a technical artifact of the sequencing pipeline. In a later analysis, more than 15,000 TCR beta sequences were associated with specific HLA alleles at a false discovery rate of 0.05. Because counts were too low, under 20 rarely observed V segments, including chromosome 9 orphons, were left out of the earlier analysis of a few hundred of the donors.

The CDR1 and CDR2 encoded by the germline V gene are SGHVS and FQNEAQ. The germline V and J ends show losses of 5 bases and 0 bases respectively, and no gene match explains 7 bases of the junction. There are 16 amino acids in the CDR3, from cysteine to phenylalanine inclusive. The retained sequence is limited to the CDR3, 48 bases, with the frame set at the first base. Remarks on this clone: What this receptor recognizes is not known. Base qualities are missing; no much larger clone stands one base away.

The cohort consisted of 600 to 700 healthy bone marrow donors. At the time of sampling, all cohort members were nominally healthy, though unrecorded immune exposures were likely present. The donor was CMV seronegative and belonged to the group of 352 seronegative cohort members. Each donor provided a peripheral blood sample, and peripheral blood mononuclear cells were used for TCR beta sequencing. The Qiagen DNeasy Blood Extraction Kit was used to extract genomic DNA from the blood cell samples. The library was built by means of the immunoSEQ multiplex PCR assay. A mixture of 60 forward primers for TCR Vbeta segments and 13 reverse primers for TCR Jbeta segments was used in the multiplex PCR. A multiplex PCR assay on genomic DNA amplified the CDR3 region of rearranged TCR beta genes. The Illumina HiSeq System was used to sequence the amplified TCR beta libraries as 87-base-pair reads. On the study's bioinformatics: A later analysis tallied 75 million to 95 million unique TCR beta chains across the 610 or so repertoires, and around 10 million of those chains were shared by two or more donors. A nearest-neighbor algorithm error-corrected the raw reads and collapsed the reads into unique sequences, merging closely related sequences to remove PCR and sequencing errors. V, D and J gene segments were assigned by aligning CDR3 sequences to IMGT reference sequences. For a sequence to be retained, a match of at least six nucleotides was required to both a V gene segment and a J gene segment. Rearrangements were classified as productive when the CDR3 lacked stop codons and remained in frame with V and J, and all other rearrangements were classified as non-productive. Following IMGT convention, CDR3 was defined as the stretch from the second conserved V-encoded cysteine up to the conserved J-encoded phenylalanine. The earlier analysis of fewer than 750 of the donors excluded sequences that lacked an unambiguous match to a single V gene segment. In an earlier analysis of some 590 of the donors, a V segment was called functional when productive rearrangements were above 56.7%, and segregating when the standard deviation between donors exceeded 5%. A statistical classification framework was built to diagnose cytomegalovirus status from the catalog of TCR beta chain sequences. In a later analysis, TCR nucleotide sequences were compared against IMGT/GENE-DB human TR gene sequences so that V and J genes could be assigned. In a later analysis, CDR3 sequences and most-parsimonious VDJ recombination scenarios were assigned using the TCRdist pipeline. In a later analysis, each TCR beta chain was defined by its CDR3 amino acid sequence together with its V-gene family, and reads without a unique V-gene family were excluded. To address suspected cross-contamination and a sequencing artifact, a later analysis removed approximately 590 highly shared, low-generation-probability nucleotide sequences. For each public chain, a later analysis derived a clonal expansion index from normalized ranks of inferred template counts within each repertoire. A later analysis computed generation probabilities with a VDJ recombination model fitted to out-of-frame rearrangements, and checked the results against IGoR. In a later analysis, TCR-TCR, TCR-HLA and TCR-CMV co-occurrence was scored with hypergeometric tests, and a repertoire-size bias correction was applied to TCR pairs. False discovery rates were estimated in a later analysis by permuting HLA or CMV assignments 20 times. In a later analysis, co-occurring TCRs were grouped using DBSCAN, and TCRdist sequence similarity was added for clustering within HLA-allele-positive subsets. Repertoires with fewer than 30,000 or more than 120,000 public chains, plus five repertoires with anomalous nucleotide sharing, were excluded from co-occurrence clustering. TCRdb holds this immuneACCESS table with in-frame rearrangements only. Some clones are missing; in checked studies, unresolved V genes explain under half, and the rest has no known cause. V and J calls and clone size are copied from that table; D and trimming were computed from the DNA. This sample holds around 140,000 clones; 80% were observed only once. 2% to 2.5% of the sample lies in the top ten.

The origin of this receptor is a man in his fifties in good health and CMV-seronegative. Source material: PBMCs. The chain employs TRBV7-8 and TRBJ2-7, with TRBD1 matching 10 junction bases. Here the CDR3 is given as CASSLGGQGSSYEQYF. The DNA sequence reads TGTGCCAGCAGCCTTGGGGGACAGGGGAGCTCCTACGAGCAGTACTTC.